The 9 T cell receptor beta chains below come from one sample, sequenced in a study of blood T cell repertoires in COVID-19. Profiled with immunoSEQ multiplex PCR; TCRdb holds only in-frame clones, not every one. The table has 27,000 or so clones, around 81% seen once. Source material: peripheral blood. All receptors come from a man between 70 and 80 years old with acute or convalescent COVID-19.

The V gene is TRBV18, the J gene TRBJ2-3, with TRBD2 matching over 7 bases. The CDR3 sequence is 14 residues long. Looked up from germline, CDR1 is KGHSH and CDR2 is LQKENI. The J segment lost 1 base and the V segment lost 4 bases, leaving 2 bases of the junction unmatched. For the CDR3, the DNA is TGTGCCAGCTCACGAAGCGGGGGCACAGATACGCAGTATTTT. Translation gives CASSRSGGTDTQYF.

This chain uses TRBV25-1 with TRBJ1-6, with a weak D call TRBD1 (5 bases). In germline, CDR1 is MGHDK, CDR2 SYGVNS. The CDR3 runs 13 residues. V dropped 6 bases and J dropped 10 bases, with 13 bases sitting between them. The CDR3 protein is CASRTASWSPLHF. The CDR3 DNA reads as TGTGCCAGCAGGACAGCCTCTTGGTCACCCCTCCACTTT.

The rearrangement links TRBV4-3 to TRBJ1-2, with D perhaps matching TRBD1 (5 bases). This CDR3 spans 13 amino acids. The V gene's germline CDR1 is LGHNA and CDR2 YSLEER. Trimming pared 1 base from V and 8 bases from J, leaving 11 bases between. The CDR3 sequence: CASSQARGWGYTF. Written as DNA, the CDR3 is TGCGCCAGCAGCCAAGCTCGGGGGTGGGGCTACACCTTC.

The chain employs TRBV25-1 and TRBJ1-3, with TRBD1 matching over 7 bases. V was clipped by 6 bases and J by 5 bases; unmatched bases: 7. Germline V gene sequence: CDR1 MGHDK, CDR2 SYGVNS. CDR3 length equals 14 residues. CDR3 sequence: CASSDFRGRNTIYF. In DNA form, the CDR3 reads TGTGCCAGCAGCGATTTCAGGGGGAGAAACACCATATATTTT.

This chain links TRBV3-1 (or the pseudogene TRBV3-2) with TRBJ2-7, with no clear D. Germline assignment: CDR1 LGHDT and CDR2 YNNKEL (reference sequence). The CDR3 is made up of 11 amino acids. V lost 5 bases, J lost 3 bases, and 5 bases lay in between. The CDR3 DNA follows: TGTGCCAGCAGCTACGGCTACGAGCAGTACTTC. It specifies CASSYGYEQYF.

This chain links TRBV6-2 or TRBV6-3 with TRBJ1-5; 7 bases are shared with TRBD1. V was pared by 6 bases and J by 5 bases, with 13 bases of the junction left unmatched. The CDR3 is 16 amino acids. Germline loops: CDR1 MNHEY, CDR2 SVGEGT. The CDR3 coding sequence is TGTGCCAGCAGCCCGGGCACGAGGGGGCCGGATCAGCCCCAGCATTTT. It codes for CASSPGTRGPDQPQHF.

This clone was seen only a few times. The chain joins TRBV10-3 to TRBJ1-1, with D hard to call. CDR3 size: 15 residues. Germline loops: CDR1 ENHRY, CDR2 SYGVKD. V was clipped by 0 bases and J by 6 bases, with 14 bases between them. The DNA for the CDR3 is TGTGCCATCAGTGAGTCTAAAGCCCATGTGGCTGAAGCTTTCTTT. This codes for CAISESKAHVAEAFF.

This rearrangement joins TRBV29-1 to TRBJ1-1; 12 bases line up with TRBD1. J gave up 8 bases and V 7 bases, and 2 bases lay outside the gene matches. Germline V gene lookup returns CDR1 SQVTM and CDR2 ANQGSEA. CDR3 length equals 11 residues. The CDR3 reads CSAGQGAEAFF. CDR3 bases: TGCAGCGCGGGACAGGGGGCGGAAGCTTTCTTT.

This chain links TRBV6-5 with TRBJ2-7; 8 nucleotides align to TRBD2. This CDR3 spans 15 amino acids. Germline CDR1 and CDR2: MNHEY and SVGAGI. Unmatched junction bases numbered 10, after V lost 8 bases and J lost 1 base. CDR3 protein: CASYQERERSYEQYF. The DNA of the CDR3 is TGTGCCAGCTATCAAGAGCGGGAGAGATCCTACGAGCAGTACTTC.